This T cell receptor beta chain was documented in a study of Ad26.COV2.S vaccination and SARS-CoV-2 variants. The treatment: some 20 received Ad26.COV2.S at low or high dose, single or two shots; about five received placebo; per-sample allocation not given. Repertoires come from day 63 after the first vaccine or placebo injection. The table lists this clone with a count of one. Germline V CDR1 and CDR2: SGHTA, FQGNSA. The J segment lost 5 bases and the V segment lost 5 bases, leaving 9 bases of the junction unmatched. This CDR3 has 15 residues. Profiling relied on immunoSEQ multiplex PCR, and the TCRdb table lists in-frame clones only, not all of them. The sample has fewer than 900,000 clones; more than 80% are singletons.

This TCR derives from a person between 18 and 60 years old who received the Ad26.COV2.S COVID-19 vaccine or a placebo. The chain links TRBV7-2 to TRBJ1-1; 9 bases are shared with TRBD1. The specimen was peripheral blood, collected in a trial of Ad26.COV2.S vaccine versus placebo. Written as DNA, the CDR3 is TGTGCCAGCAGCCGCACCGGGACAGGGTGGACTGAAGCTTTCTTT. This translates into CASSRTGTGWTEAFF. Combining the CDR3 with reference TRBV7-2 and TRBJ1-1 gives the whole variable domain GAGVSQSPSNKVTEKGKDVELRCDPISGHTALYWYRQSLGQGLEFLIYFQGNSAPDKSGLPSDRFSAERTGGSVSTLTIQRTQQEDSAVYLCASSRTGTGWTEAFFGQGTRLTVV.